This T cell receptor (beta chain) was found in a study of T cell repertoires in cytomegalovirus infection. About the research overall: Shared public TCR beta signatures pointed to both CMV infection and a matching HLA type.

Deletions cut 6 bases from V and 2 bases from J, with 8 bases between. In germline, CDR1 is MNHEY, CDR2 SVGEGT. CDR3 length: 13 amino acids. The table lists this clonotype with many counts. The antigen remains unidentified. Notes on the study in general: Ex vivo responses were dominated by HLA-C-restricted CMV-specific TCR beta clonotypes. CMV carriers having the relevant HLA were flagged by cumulative public TCR beta family frequency.

TCRdb recomputed calls from the reads with MiXCR, one row per CDR3 protein. The table records 250,000 or so distinct CDR3 sequences, 12% of them present only once. The TCR originated in a human donor in good health (CMV status not recorded). Some clones in this sample may be carry-over from other donors' samples. This chain connects TRBV6-2 or TRBV6-3 to TRBJ1-5; D might be TRBD1 (5 bases). Sequenced material: PBMCs. CDR3 sequence reads: CASSRGGNQPQHF. The CDR3 nucleotides read TGTGCCAGCAGCCGGGGGGGCAATCAGCCCCAGCATTTT.